Following are 7 T cell receptor beta chains from one sample sequenced in a study of blood T cell repertoires in COVID-19. Sequencing was performed with immunoSEQ multiplex PCR; in TCRdb, only in-frame clones are kept and a portion is missing. In the table there are approximately 500,000 clones, approximately 92% of which are singletons. The sequencing input was peripheral blood. These receptors were collected from a man aged 18 to 29 with COVID-19, enrolled during active disease.

V is TRBV9 and J is TRBJ2-7; the D gene is possibly TRBD1 (5 bases). V was clipped by 2 bases and J by 4 bases, with 13 bases between them. The CDR3 is 14 residues long. The germline V gene has CDR1 SGDLS and CDR2 YYNGEE. This CDR3 is CASSVAGWAYEQYF. In nucleotides, the CDR3 is TGTGCCAGCAGCGTTGCAGGGTGGGCTTACGAGCAGTACTTC.

The rearrangement uses TRBV3-1 (or the pseudogene TRBV3-2) and TRBJ2-1, with TRBD2 identical over 8 bases. This CDR3 is 15 amino acids long. The V gene end was trimmed by 2 bases and the J gene end by 5 bases; junction bases not matched to a gene: 5. In germline, CDR1 is LGHDT, CDR2 YNNKEL (reference sequence). This CDR3 reads CASSQFMTSDNEQFF. The CDR3 DNA reads TGTGCCAGCAGCCAATTCATGACTAGCGACAATGAGCAGTTCTTC.

The chain uses TRBV7-9 and TRBJ1-1; 9 positions match TRBD1. The CDR3 runs to 16 residues. V dropped 4 bases and J dropped 3; count of bases not matched to a gene: 9. Per germline, CDR1 SEHNR and CDR2 FQNEAQ (reference sequence). CDR3 in amino acids: CASSSQDRGRDTEAFF. The CDR3 DNA follows: TGTGCCAGCAGCTCCCAGGACAGGGGACGTGACACTGAAGCTTTCTTT. Combining the CDR3 with reference TRBV7-9 and TRBJ1-1 gives the whole variable domain DTGVSQNPRHKITKRGQNVTFRCDPISEHNRLYWYRQTLGQGPEFLTYFQNEAQLEKSRLLSDRFSAERPKGSFSTLEIQRTEQGDSAMYLCASSSQDRGRDTEAFFGQGTRLTVV.

The V call is TRBV11-1, the J call TRBJ2-7, with TRBD1 matching 10 bases. The junction had 10 bases not matched to a gene; V was cut back by 3 bases and J by 5 bases. This CDR3 comprises 16 residues. The germline V gene has CDR1 SGHAT and CDR2 FQDESV (reference sequence). CDR3 DNA: TGTGCCAGCAGCTTGAGACTGACAGGGGGCTTCGACGAGCAGTACTTC. This gives the protein CASSLRLTGGFDEQYF.

This clone showed up many times. The rearrangement uses TRBV4-1 and TRBJ1-2; D call uncertain. This CDR3 contains 13 residues. Germline CDR1 is MGHRA and CDR2 is YSYEKL. The germline V and J ends were trimmed by 1 base and 8 bases, with 11 bases remaining between them. As DNA, the CDR3 is TGCGCCAGCAGCCAAGTTCGTTCAGGCGGCTACACCTTC. Translated: CASSQVRSGGYTF.

V gene TRBV11-3 combines with J gene TRBJ1-1; maybe TRBD1 (6 bases). The germline V and J ends were trimmed by 5 bases and 0 bases, with 16 bases remaining between them. The CDR3 has 16 amino acids. Germline V gives CDR1 SGHNT, CDR2 YENEEA. Here the CDR3 DNA reads TGTGCCAGCAGCCAGGCGGGGGCCGTCATGAACACTGAAGCTTTCTTT. It specifies CASSQAGAVMNTEAFF. The full variable domain, its missing parts supplied by reference TRBV11-3 and TRBJ1-1, is EAGVVQSPRYKIIEKKQPVAFWCNPISGHNTLYWYLQNLGQGPELLIRYENEEAVDDSQLPKDRFSAERLKGVDSTLKIQPAELGDSAVYLCASSQAGAVMNTEAFFGQGTRLTVV.

In this sample, this clone turned up once. The chain is built from TRBV4-1 and TRBJ1-4; tentatively, D is TRBD1 (5 bases). Germline V gene data show CDR1 as MGHRA and CDR2 as YSYEKL. The CDR3 runs to 17 residues. With 0 bases removed from V and 8 bases from J, the gap between germline ends came to 19 bases. The CDR3 region has the DNA TGCGCCAGCAGCCAAGATCCGGGCAGCGGGGGGGAAGAAAAACTGTTTTTT. It translates to CASSQDPGSGGEEKLFF.